Presented here are 4 T cell receptor beta chains from one specimen sequenced in a study of long-term antiretroviral therapy in people with HIV. Sequencing used immunoSEQ v3.0 at survey level. Sequencing used immunoSEQ multiplex PCR; TCRdb keeps in-frame clones, though not all of them. The table includes tens of thousands of clones, roughly 82% detected once. This sample comprised unsorted PBMCs, obtained 0.1 years before starting antiretroviral therapy. These receptors all stem from a man between 18 and 29 years old with HIV.

The chain has TRBV28 and TRBJ1-5; D is unclear. Germline V gene lookup returns CDR1 MDHEN and CDR2 SYDVKM. This CDR3 contains 14 residues. With 2 bases removed from V and 1 base from J, the gap between germline ends came to 6 bases. CDR3 sequence (DNA): TGTGCCAGCAGTTTAAGAGGGAGCAATCAGCCCCAGCATTTT. It is translated as CASSLRGSNQPQHF. Based on the CDR3 plus reference TRBV28 and TRBJ1-5, the full variable domain is DVKVTQSSRYLVKRTGEKVFLECVQDMDHENMFWYRQDPGLGLRLIYFSYDVKMKEKGDIPEGYSVSREKKERFSLILESASTNQTSMYLCASSLRGSNQPQHFGDGTRLSIL.

The rearrangement uses TRBV4-1 and TRBJ2-2; TRBD1 agrees at 10 bases. V lost 4 bases to trimming and J lost 5 bases; unmatched junction nucleotides: 1. Per the germline V gene, CDR1 is MGHRA and CDR2 is YSYEKL. The CDR3 runs to 14 residues. CDR3 loop: CASSLGQGTGELFF. The CDR3 region has the DNA TGCGCCAGCAGCCTGGGACAGGGGACCGGGGAGCTGTTTTTT.

V gene TRBV5-1 combines with J gene TRBJ1-4; TRBD1 matches at 11 bases. This CDR3 comprises 17 residues. Trimming took 1 base from V and 2 from J; bases not matched to a gene: 4. Germline lookup yields CDR1 SGHRS and CDR2 YFSETQ. The CDR3 DNA is TGCGCCAGCAGCTTGTCCCGGGACAGGGGGACTAATGAAAAACTGTTTTTT. Encoded protein: CASSLSRDRGTNEKLFF.

This clone was observed a few times. This sequence joins TRBV5-8 and TRBJ1-2; 7 positions match TRBD1. From germline, CDR1 is SGHTS and CDR2 YDEGEE. V was pared by 1 base and J by 7 bases, with 4 bases of the junction left unmatched. The CDR3 has 13 amino acids. CDR3 residues: CASSLRGPGGYTF. CDR3 bases: TGTGCCAGCAGCTTGAGGGGGCCGGGTGGCTACACCTTC.